This T cell receptor (beta chain) was identified during a study of vaccination effects on CD4 cells after COVID-19 (dated by TCRdb to about 2022). Concerning the study at large: Each participant got two doses of an mRNA SARS-CoV-2 vaccine, either BNT162b2 or mRNA-1273. In both COVID-19 convalescent patients and infection-naive vaccine recipients, the study compared SARS-CoV-2 spike-specific CD4+ TCR repertoires from before mRNA vaccination with those from after it. Altogether, approximately 10 COVID-19 convalescent patients and a few SARS-CoV-2-naive healthy vaccine recipients made up the full study. In the study, cultures from other donors were sequenced using the Oncomine TCR Beta short-read assay on an Illumina iSeq 100.

On this clone itself: No cognate antigen has been identified for it. It has no much larger one-base neighbor in the sample; base qualities were not kept.

Taken from the germline V gene, the CDR1 and CDR2 loops are MNHEY and SVGEGT. From its cysteine to its phenylalanine, the CDR3 spans 14 amino acids. Of all the DNA, just the CDR3 is kept, 42 bases in frame from base 1. V is reduced by 1 base and J by 4 bases, leaving a spacing of 9 bases between them. In the ViraFEST assay, PBMC were stimulated with viral peptide pools, and TCR sequencing was then used to find antigen-specific CD4+ T cell clonotypes based on their expansion. After less than eleven days of culture, CD4+ T cells were isolated with the EasySep CD4+ T cell isolation kit. Healthy vaccine recipients had no prior SARS-CoV-2 infection, confirmed by negative nucleocapsid antibodies before and after vaccination. Around 2.1 million PBMC per well were cultured with approximately 10 ug/ml peptides in IMDM containing 5% human AB serum, roughly 9.5 IU/ml IL-2 and gentamicin. Half of the culture medium was replaced with fresh IL-2-containing medium on days 3 and 7. Unless noted otherwise, every peptide stimulation condition was grown in triplicate wells. Using Ficoll-Paque Plus gradient centrifugation, PBMC were separated from whole blood and then either used fresh or cryopreserved at -140C. The overlapping peptide pools covered the spike proteins of SARS-CoV-2 as well as those of the common cold coronaviruses HCoV-NL63, HCoV-OC43 and HCoV-229E. Genomic DNA was extracted from cultured CD4+ T cells with the QIAamp micro DNA kit.

Summary of the overall study and its limitations: Among healthy vaccine recipients, nearly all vaccine-induced clones were SARS-CoV-2 mono-reactive, and just 1 of 255 was cross-reactive with common cold coronaviruses. The study was limited by a small number of convalescent patients, and early post-infection timepoints were lacking. Clones induced by infection and clones induced by vaccination both contracted markedly at late timepoints after vaccination, which fits with T cell responses waning over time.

To prepare the library, the immunoSEQ multiplex PCR assay was applied. TCR beta CDR3 sequencing was performed on DNA from the cultured, isolated CD4+ T cells. The published analysis was carried out like this. Non-productive TCR sequences were discarded, and reads were trimmed to the CDR3 region, with only CDR3s of 7 or more amino acids retained. The MANAFEST web app was used to pick out antigen-specific clonotypes by comparing their expansion in peptide wells with that in reference cultures. For clones to be considered positive, expansion at FDR<0.05 versus reference and all other wells, an odds ratio above 5, and a frequency above 0.1% in two replicate wells were required. A clonotype was called cross-reactive if it was significantly expanded both in SARS-CoV-2 spike wells and in at least one common cold coronavirus spike condition. CDR3 similarity was assessed by Levenshtein distance with the stringdist R package, and unrooted trees were built with ape in R 3.6.1. TCRdb re-hosts the immuneACCESS table, in-frame sequences only. Its copies lack some clones; in the studies checked, an unresolved V gene accounts for under half of them, and the cause for the rest is not known. From that table come the V and J calls and clone size; the DNA was used to work out D and trimming. The sample table contains tens of thousands of clones; only one count was recorded for under 75% of them. Roughly 18% of the sample is in the top ten clones.

This TCR derives from a human donor who received a COVID-19 vaccine. Recombination linked TRBV6-2 or TRBV6-3 to TRBJ2-3; TRBD1 is a weak D gene call, 5 bases matching. Sequenced here: CD4+ T cells from PBMCs cultured with SARS-CoV-2 spike peptides, sampled before COVID-19 vaccination. In the paper's terms, the cell subset or site label means: SARS-CoV-2 spike overlapping peptide pool stimulation. The nucleotide sequence is given as TGTGCCAGCAGTTACTGGCAGGGCGCAGATACGCAGTATTTT. Protein translation: CASSYWQGADTQYF.